Below, 2 T cell receptor beta chains from the same sample are listed, as sequenced in a study of memory CD4+ T cells and cytomegalovirus serostatus. Single viable CD3+CD4+CD8-CD45RO+ cells were sorted as the memory CD4+ T cells. Assay: immunoSEQ multiplex PCR; the TCRdb copy retains only in-frame clones and omits some. The data show 55,000 or so clones, with about three quarters seen just once and around 1.5% held by the top ten. The sample consisted of memory CD4+ T cells from blood. The source of these receptors is an adult in good health and CMV-seropositive.

V and J are TRBV18 and TRBJ1-6; 8 bases fit TRBD1. CDR3 length: 15 amino acids. Germline V gene sequence: CDR1 KGHSH, CDR2 LQKENI. V shed 4 bases, J shed 5 bases, and the junction held 4 bases outside the gene matches. This CDR3 reads CASSRGTGHNSPLHF. The CDR3 nucleotides are TGTGCCAGCTCACGCGGGACAGGTCATAATTCACCCCTCCACTTT.

This sequence joins TRBV11-3 and TRBJ2-7, with TRBD1 matching over 9 bases. Trimming at V came to 4 bases and at J to 6 bases, leaving 4 bases not matched to a gene. From germline, CDR1 is SGHNT and CDR2 YENEEA. The CDR3 length is 13 residues. Here the CDR3 reads CASSSVTGGEQYF. In DNA, the CDR3 is TGTGCCAGCAGCTCGGTGACAGGGGGCGAGCAGTACTTC. Supplemented by reference TRBV11-3 and TRBJ2-7, the full variable domain reads EAGVVQSPRYKIIEKKQPVAFWCNPISGHNTLYWYLQNLGQGPELLIRYENEEAVDDSQLPKDRFSAERLKGVDSTLKIQPAELGDSAVYLCASSSVTGGEQYFGPGTRLTVT.